This T cell receptor beta chain was obtained from a study of blood T cell repertoires in COVID-19. Sequenced by immunoSEQ multiplex PCR; TCRdb stores in-frame clones only, minus some. The sample records roughly 250,000 clones, approximately 83% being singletons. The CDR3 length is 12 residues. V was trimmed by 1 base and J by 5 bases, leaving 5 bases between them. CDR1 LGHDT and CDR2 YNNKEL come from the germline V gene (reference sequence). The chain joins TRBV3-1 (or the pseudogene TRBV3-2) to TRBJ1-2, with D hard to call. This receptor was taken from a woman in her thirties who had recovered from COVID-19. Specimen: PBMCs or T cells enriched from blood (not recorded which). CDR3 in amino acids: CASSQGPYGYTF. CDR3 in DNA: TGTGCCAGCAGCCAAGGGCCATATGGCTACACCTTC.